These 14 T cell receptor beta chains were all obtained from the same sample, sequenced in a study of memory CD4+ T cells and cytomegalovirus serostatus. The table came from immunoSEQ multiplex PCR; TCRdb's copy has only in-frame clones and leaves some out. The table includes tens of thousands of clones, roughly 80% detected once. The sort gate was single viable CD3+CD4+CD8-CD45RO+ cells for memory CD4+ T cells. Material: memory CD4+ T cells from blood. The receptors originated from an adult in good health and CMV-seronegative.

The genes are TRBV5-1 and TRBJ1-6, with D unclear. From germline, CDR1 is SGHRS and CDR2 YFSETQ. Deletions cut 3 bases from V and 5 bases from J, with 15 bases between. This CDR3 region has 16 residues. CDR3 loop: CASSYSGGGNNSPLHF. The CDR3 nucleotides are TGCGCCAGCAGCTACAGCGGCGGTGGGAATAATTCACCCCTCCACTTT.

The chain employs TRBV5-6 and TRBJ1-1; D is possibly TRBD1 (6 bases). CDR3 length: 13 amino acids. V was shortened by 1 base and J by 4 bases, with 8 bases between the two germline ends. Germline CDR1 SGHDT, CDR2 YYEEEE. As DNA, the CDR3 is TGTGCCAGCAGCTTGAGGGGGGGCACTGAAGCTTTCTTT. It specifies CASSLRGGTEAFF. Full variable domain (outside the CDR3, taken from reference TRBV5-6 and TRBJ1-1): DAGVTQSPTHLIKTRGQQVTLRCSPKSGHDTVSWYQQALGQGPQFIFQYYEEEERQRGNFPDRFSGHQFPNYSSELNVNALLLGDSALYLCASSLRGGTEAFFGQGTRLTVV.

The chain has TRBV4-1 and TRBJ2-7, with D perhaps matching TRBD1 (5 bases). This CDR3 region has 14 residues. Germline V gene lookup returns CDR1 MGHRA and CDR2 YSYEKL. Trimming shortened V by 1 base and J by 7 bases, and 14 bases separated the two germline ends. The DNA for the CDR3 is TGCGCCAGCAGCCAAGTTGTAGGGGTGGAGGAGCAGTACTTC. This codes for CASSQVVGVEEQYF.

J is TRBJ2-5 and V is TRBV7-3; no reliable D call. V was pared by 3 bases and J by 1 base, with 15 bases between. The CDR3 has 16 amino acids. CDR1 is SGHTA, CDR2 FQGTGA, per germline. CDR3 DNA sequence: TGTGCCAGCAGCTTCGGTAGCCCGAGTCCCCAAGAGACCCAGTACTTC. It codes for CASSFGSPSPQETQYF.

The rearrangement joins TRBV7-9 to TRBJ2-1; 8 nucleotides agree with TRBD2. Germline V gene sequence: CDR1 SEHNR, CDR2 FQNEAQ (reference sequence). The V and J ends lost 5 bases and 9 bases, in that order; junction bases with no gene match: 9. The CDR3 is 14 residues long. CDR3 residues: CASSIYSGAIEQFF. CDR3 coding DNA: TGTGCCAGCAGCATTTATAGCGGGGCCATTGAGCAGTTCTTC.

This chain uses TRBV6-6 with TRBJ2-7; no definite D call. The CDR3 has 15 residues. V gave up 7 bases and J gave up 2 bases, with 18 bases separating them. From germline, CDR1 is MNHNY and CDR2 SVGAGI (reference sequence). This chain's CDR3 is CASTLTDTAAYEQYF. The CDR3 coding sequence is TGTGCCAGCACTCTTACGGATACGGCTGCCTACGAGCAGTACTTC.

In this sample, this clone turned up a few times. V and J are TRBV10-3 and TRBJ1-1; no reliable D call. CDR1 and CDR2 (germline): ENHRY, SYGVKD. The CDR3 has 14 residues. V shed 3 bases and J shed 2 bases, with 10 bases lying between them. The CDR3 bases are TGTGCCATCAGTGAACGACAACCTAACACTGAAGCTTTCTTT. Residues: CAISERQPNTEAFF.

The rearrangement links TRBV5-6 to TRBJ2-7; either TRBD1 or TRBD2 may supply D (5 bases each). This CDR3 spans 14 amino acids. Per germline, CDR1 SGHDT and CDR2 YYEEEE. Trimming removed 3 bases at V and 4 bases at J, with 14 bases between. CDR3 bases: TGTGCCAGCAGCTGGGGGACCTTGGAGTACGAGCAGTACTTC. Translation: CASSWGTLEYEQYF.

The chain joins TRBV6-1 to TRBJ1-5; D may be TRBD1 (6 bases). The CDR3 runs 17 residues. V was cut by 4 bases and J by 3 bases, with 19 bases left in between. Germline V gives CDR1 MNHNS, CDR2 SASEGT. The CDR3 reads CASSALGTKFFNQPQHF. The CDR3 bases are TGTGCCAGCAGTGCGCTCGGGACAAAGTTTTTCAATCAGCCCCAGCATTTT.

This rearrangement joins TRBV20-1 to TRBJ2-5, with D possibly being TRBD2 (6 bases). CDR3 length: 11 amino acids. Germline values: CDR1 DFQATT, CDR2 SNEGSKA (reference sequence). Trimming removed 6 bases from V and 5 bases from J, with 10 bases in between. The CDR3 nucleotides are TGCAGTGCAAGACTAGTGGAGACCCAGTACTTC. Translated: CSARLVETQYF.

The V and J genes are TRBV9 and TRBJ1-5; D gene unclear. The CDR3 length is 13 residues. Germline CDR1 and CDR2: SGDLS and YYNGEE. The V end was cut by 4 bases, the J end by 0 bases, with 5 bases between. For the CDR3, the DNA is TGTGCCAGCAGCAAATATAGCAATCAGCCCCAGCATTTT. It is translated as CASSKYSNQPQHF.

The V call is TRBV7-6, the J call TRBJ1-3; D perhaps matches TRBD1 (5 bases). V was cut by 0 bases and J by 4 bases, with 13 bases left in between. The CDR3 runs to 16 residues. Germline V CDR1 and CDR2: SGHVS, FNYEAQ. The CDR3, as DNA: TGTGCCAGCAGCTTAGCGGCCCCAGGGCCAGGAAACACCATATATTTT. This translates into CASSLAAPGPGNTIYF.

The chain employs TRBV9 and TRBJ1-4; D is ambiguous. Trimming took off 0 bases at V and 4 bases at J, with 10 bases between the two ends. This CDR3 spans 15 amino acids. The germline gives CDR1 SGDLS, CDR2 YYNGEE. The CDR3 region is CASSVATGYNEKLFF. The CDR3 DNA reads TGTGCCAGCAGCGTAGCTACGGGGTATAATGAAAAACTGTTTTTT.

This rearrangement joins TRBV9 to TRBJ2-7; D gene ambiguous. Germline V CDR1 and CDR2: SGDLS, YYNGEE. This CDR3 is 14 amino acids long. The V gene lost 6 bases and the J gene lost 0 bases, with 13 bases spanning the gap. As DNA, the CDR3 is TGTGCCAGCAAACCGAACCCGAGCTCCTACGAGCAGTACTTC. It encodes CASKPNPSSYEQYF.